These T cell receptor beta chains were read from a single sample in a study of cytomegalovirus exposure and HLA in healthy donors. Profiling relied on immunoSEQ multiplex PCR, and the TCRdb table lists in-frame clones only, not all of them. This sample has some 150,000 clones, with around 86% found just once. Sequencing was carried out using PBMCs. The receptors shown here come from a man aged 18 to 30 in good health and CMV-seropositive. CDR3s include the opening cysteine and the closing phenylalanine or tryptophan. The order of the fields is D gene, clone size, J gene, V gene, CDR3 protein, CDR3 DNA. The D gene is left open where the match is weak. Clone size is shown for a subset of rows, as once, few, many or a class of expanded clone.

>TRBD2|NA|TRBJ2-7|TRBV11-2
CASSLGAGEYNEQYF
TGTGCCAGCAGCTTAGGGGCGGGAGAATACAACGAGCAGTACTTC
>NA|NA|TRBJ2-1|TRBV9
CASTEGEGSYNEQFF
TGTGCCAGCACCGAGGGGGAGGGCTCCTACAATGAGCAGTTCTTC
>NA|once|TRBJ2-2|TRBV27
CASSLSWRVGTGELFF
TGTGCCAGCAGTTTATCGTGGAGGGTGGGGACCGGGGAGCTGTTTTTT
>NA|NA|TRBJ1-1|TRBV27
CASRRVVVSGGGRNTEAFF
TGTGCCAGCCGGAGGGTGGTTGTTTCGGGAGGCGGGCGGAACACTGAAGCTTTCTTT
>NA|NA|TRBJ2-3|TRBV2
CASKRSPITDTQYF
TGTGCCAGCAAGAGGTCCCCTATAACAGATACGCAGTATTTT
>TRBD1|NA|TRBJ1-1|TRBV18
CASSPPGQGAKAFF
TGTGCCAGCTCACCACCGGGACAGGGGGCGAAAGCTTTCTTT
>TRBD1|NA|TRBJ2-1|TRBV5-1
CASSYGTGAYNEQFF
TGCGCCAGCAGCTACGGGACAGGAGCATACAATGAGCAGTTCTTC
>TRBD1|NA|TRBJ2-2|TRBV5-1
CASRSGTGPGKLFF
TGCGCCAGCAGATCCGGGACAGGGCCTGGGAAGCTGTTTTTT
>TRBD1|NA|TRBJ2-7|TRBV5-5
CASSPNTGAGAEQYF
TGTGCCAGCAGCCCCAATACAGGGGCTGGGGCCGAGCAGTACTTC
>TRBD2|NA|TRBJ2-7|TRBV7-8
CASSPRRSGVTNYEQYF
TGTGCCAGCAGCCCCCGGCGGAGCGGGGTCACGAACTACGAGCAGTACTTC
>TRBD2|NA|TRBJ2-7|TRBV5-6
CASSFGLAGERTYEQYF
TGTGCCAGCAGCTTTGGGCTAGCGGGAGAGCGGACCTACGAGCAGTACTTC
>NA|NA|TRBJ1-5|TRBV27
CASSPNAVQPQHF
TGTGCCAGCAGCCCCAATGCGGTTCAGCCCCAGCATTTT
>NA|few|TRBJ1-5|TRBV4-2
CASSQGTVNQPQHF
TGTGCCAGCAGCCAAGGGACAGTTAATCAGCCCCAGCATTTT
>TRBD1|once|TRBJ2-2|TRBV2
CASSQQGANTGELFF
TGTGCCAGCAGTCAACAGGGGGCGAACACCGGGGAGCTGTTTTTT
>NA|NA|TRBJ1-4|TRBV27
CASSSALRFGLFF
TGTGCCAGCAGTTCGGCCTTGAGGTTTGGGCTGTTTTTT
>NA|NA|TRBJ1-2|TRBV13
CASSLGRTRVDGYTF
TGTGCCAGCAGCTTAGGACGGACGAGGGTTGATGGCTACACCTTC